A selection of T cell receptor beta chains follows, all from one sample in a study of T-cell memory formation after mild COVID-19. Using its own MiXCR run on the 5' RACE reads, TCRdb lists one record per CDR3 protein. This sample has some 280,000 distinct CDR3 sequences, with 15% to 20% found just once. Sample: PBMCs or a T cell subset sorted from them (not recorded which). The origin of the receptors is a man between 18 and 29 years old who had mild COVID-19 (a few samples of this study predate the infection). Cell type and time point are not known. CDR3s include the opening cysteine and the closing phenylalanine or tryptophan. Fields, in order: D gene, J gene, V gene, clone size, CDR3 protein, CDR3 DNA. D genes are given only for firm matches. Clone size is not always given. Where it is, it says once, few, many or a class for expanded clones.

- TRBJ2-1 TRBV27 few CASNMAGFTGNEQFF TGTGCCAGCAACATGGCAGGGTTTACGGGCAATGAGCAGTTCTTC
- TRBJ2-1 TRBV6-1 few CASIFYEGGEQFF TGTGCCAGCATTTTTTATGAGGGAGGTGAGCAGTTCTTC
- TRBJ1-2 TRBV7-2 - CASSSDSTNNYGYTF TGTGCCAGCAGCAGTGACAGTACTAATAACTATGGCTACACCTTC
- TRBJ1-5 TRBV7-8 - CASSSAFGGTRDSNQPQHF TGTGCCAGCAGCTCCGCTTTTGGAGGGACAAGAGATAGCAATCAGCCCCAGCATTTT
- TRBJ2-2 TRBV5-1 few CASTKTGNTGELFF TGCGCCAGCACCAAAACAGGAAACACCGGGGAGCTGTTTTTT
- TRBJ1-3 TRBV11-3 - CASSSGESGNTIYF TGTGCCAGCAGCTCGGGAGAATCTGGAAACACCATATATTTT
- TRBJ2-3 TRBV7-9 - CASSLAAAGQDTQYF TGTGCCAGCAGCTTAGCGGCAGCAGGCCAAGATACGCAGTATTTT
- TRBJ2-2 TRBV9 few CASSVRSAAPSVTNTGELFF TGTGCCAGCAGCGTAAGATCGGCAGCTCCCTCCGTTACGAACACCGGGGAGCTGTTTTTT
TRBD2 TRBJ2-1 TRBV28 few CASSPASGGPRNEQFF TGTGCCAGCAGCCCCGCTAGCGGGGGGCCGCGTAATGAGCAGTTCTTC
TRBD2 TRBJ2-7 TRBV7-6 many CASSSALSSGPTYEQYF TGTGCCAGCAGCTCTGCCCTTTCTAGCGGCCCGACCTACGAGCAGTACTTC
- TRBJ2-1 TRBV7-6 few CASSLDWGGPEQFF TGTGCCAGCAGCTTAGATTGGGGGGGGCCTGAGCAGTTCTTC
- TRBJ2-1 TRBV6-5 - CASSEGGGQFF TGTGCCAGCAGTGAGGGGGGAGGGCAGTTCTTC
- TRBJ1-1 TRBV5-4 - CASWTDYTEAFF TGTGCCAGTTGGACTGATTACACTGAAGCTTTCTTT
- TRBJ1-1 TRBV7-8 - CASRPEGQTKAFF TGTGCCAGCAGACCTGAGGGGCAGACCAAAGCTTTCTTT
- TRBJ1-3 TRBV7-2 many CASSLAGSSGNTIYF TGTGCCAGCAGCTTAGCGGGAAGCTCTGGAAACACCATATATTTT
TRBD1 TRBJ2-3 TRBV6-5 - CASSWDRVTDTQYF TGTGCCAGCAGCTGGGACAGGGTGACAGATACGCAGTATTTT
- TRBJ2-3 TRBV5-6 - CASSIGADTQYF TGTGCCAGCAGCATCGGGGCCGATACGCAGTATTTT
- TRBJ2-3 TRBV5-1 few CASREGRSQHTDTQYF TGCGCCAGCCGCGAGGGGCGAAGCCAACACACAGATACGCAGTATTTT
- TRBJ2-3 TRBV6-6 - CASSYQDTQYF TGTGCCAGCAGTTACCAAGATACGCAGTATTTT
- TRBJ1-5 TRBV20-1 few CSARELAGQPQHF TGCAGTGCTAGAGAACTTGCAGGGCAGCCCCAGCATTTT
- TRBJ1-5 TRBV7-2 - CASSWDFGNQPQHF TGTGCCAGCAGCTGGGACTTTGGCAATCAGCCCCAGCATTTT
TRBD1 TRBJ2-7 TRBV27 - CASSPDRGRNEQYF TGTGCCAGCAGTCCGGACAGGGGAAGGAACGAGCAGTACTTC
- TRBJ1-2 TRBV28 - CASSRTISGYTF TGTGCCAGCAGCCGGACGATCAGTGGCTACACCTTC
TRBD2 TRBJ2-5 TRBV27 few CASRAGTSGGRRETQYF TGTGCCAGCAGAGCCGGGACTAGCGGGGGGCGGCGAGAGACCCAGTACTTC
TRBD2 TRBJ2-7 TRBV9 - CASSVEPSGLTYEQYF TGTGCCAGCAGCGTAGAGCCTAGCGGGTTAACCTACGAGCAGTACTTC
TRBD1 TRBJ2-7 TRBV5-1 many CASSSGTGDYEQYF TGCGCCAGCAGTTCCGGGACAGGCGACTACGAGCAGTACTTC
- TRBJ1-2 TRBV20-1 many CSAGANNPHGYTF TGCAGTGCTGGGGCCAACAACCCCCATGGCTACACCTTC
TRBD2 TRBJ2-7 TRBV20-1 - CSAIAGRASYEQYF TGCAGTGCCATAGCGGGCCGGGCCTCCTACGAGCAGTACTTC
TRBD1 TRBJ1-2 TRBV28 few CATTGGEKANYGYTF TGTGCCACAACAGGGGGCGAAAAAGCTAACTATGGCTACACCTTC
- TRBJ2-1 TRBV21-1 - CASSKESEDILSYNEQFF TGTGCCAGCAGCAAAGAGTCGGAGGACATACTTTCCTACAATGAGCAGTTCTTC
TRBD1 TRBJ1-2 TRBV6-6 few CASSLDRGWDGYTF TGTGCCAGCAGTTTGGACAGGGGTTGGGATGGCTACACCTTC
- TRBJ2-5 TRBV28 many CASSLNGGETQYF TGTGCCAGCAGTTTAAACGGGGGAGAGACCCAGTACTTC
TRBD1 TRBJ2-1 TRBV6-2/TRBV6-3 few CASSTDRDSNEQFF TGTGCCAGCAGCACCGACAGGGATTCCAATGAGCAGTTCTTC
TRBD2 TRBJ2-1 TRBV5-1 - CASRGTSGNEQFF TGCGCCAGCAGGGGGACTAGTGGCAATGAGCAGTTCTTC
TRBD1 TRBJ2-5 TRBV6-2/TRBV6-3 few CASSYPGQGPTQETQYF TGTGCCAGCAGTTACCCGGGACAGGGGCCTACCCAAGAGACCCAGTACTTC
- TRBJ2-4 TRBV6-2/TRBV6-3 - CASSPGPGVAKNIQYF TGTGCCAGCAGTCCCGGCCCCGGGGTGGCCAAAAACATTCAGTACTTC
TRBD1 TRBJ1-6 TRBV10-3 - CAISRQGGSPLHF TGTGCCATCAGTAGACAGGGCGGTTCACCCCTCCACTTT
TRBD1 TRBJ1-6 TRBV5-1 - CASSPRSGDRGSPLHF TGCGCCAGCAGCCCACGGAGCGGGGACAGGGGTTCACCCCTCCACTTT
TRBD2 TRBJ2-3 TRBV3-1 - CASSPKRGGTDTQYF TGTGCCAGCAGCCCCAAGCGGGGGGGCACAGATACGCAGTATTTT
- TRBJ1-4 TRBV6-5 many CASSYRGEDEKLFF TGTGCCAGCAGTTACCGGGGAGAGGATGAAAAACTGTTTTTT
- TRBJ2-3 TRBV7-2 few CASSLVDGSTDTQYF TGTGCCAGCAGCTTAGTGGACGGGAGCACAGATACGCAGTATTTT
- TRBJ2-1 TRBV6-5 - CASGAAYNEQFF TGTGCCAGCGGGGCCGCCTACAATGAGCAGTTCTTC
- TRBJ1-4 TRBV12-3/TRBV12-4 few CASRLRQPATNEKLFF TGTGCCAGCAGGCTTCGACAGCCTGCAACTAATGAAAAACTGTTTTTT
TRBD1 TRBJ1-4 TRBV5-4 few CASSSGQFNEKLFF TGTGCCAGCAGCTCGGGACAGTTTAATGAAAAACTGTTTTTT
- TRBJ2-3 TRBV3-1 few CASSLGSADTQYF TGTGCCAGCAGCCTGGGGAGCGCAGATACGCAGTATTTT
- TRBJ1-1 TRBV11-2 - CASRPNRGAGLDTEAFF TGTGCCAGCAGGCCTAATCGGGGGGCGGGGCTCGACACTGAAGCTTTCTTT
TRBD1 TRBJ2-2 TRBV11-2 - CASSGPGQGTGELFF TGTGCCAGCAGCGGGCCGGGACAGGGTACCGGGGAGCTGTTTTTT
- TRBJ2-5 TRBV5-6 many CASSSGPFQETQYF TGTGCCAGCAGCTCCGGACCCTTCCAAGAGACCCAGTACTTC